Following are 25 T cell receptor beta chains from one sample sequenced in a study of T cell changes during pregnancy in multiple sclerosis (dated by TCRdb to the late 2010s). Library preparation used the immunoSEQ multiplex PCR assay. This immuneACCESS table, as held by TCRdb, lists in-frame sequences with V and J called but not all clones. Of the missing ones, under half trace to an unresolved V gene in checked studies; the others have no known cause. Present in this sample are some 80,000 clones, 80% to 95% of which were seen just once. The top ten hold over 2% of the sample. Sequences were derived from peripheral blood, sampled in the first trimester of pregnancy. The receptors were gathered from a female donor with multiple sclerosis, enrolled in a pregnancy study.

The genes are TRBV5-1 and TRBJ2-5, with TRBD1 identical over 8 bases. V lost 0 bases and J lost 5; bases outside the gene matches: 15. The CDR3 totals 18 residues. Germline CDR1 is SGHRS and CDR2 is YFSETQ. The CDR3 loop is CASSLGVEPQGAGETQYF. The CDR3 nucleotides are TGCGCCAGCAGCTTGGGAGTCGAGCCCCAGGGGGCTGGTGAGACCCAGTACTTC.

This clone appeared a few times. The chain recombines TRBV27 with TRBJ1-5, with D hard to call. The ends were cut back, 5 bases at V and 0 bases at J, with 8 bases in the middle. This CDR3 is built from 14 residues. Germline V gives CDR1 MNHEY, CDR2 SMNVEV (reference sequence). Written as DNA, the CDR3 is TGTGCCAGCAGTGCTAGGTATAGCAATCAGCCCCAGCATTTT. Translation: CASSARYSNQPQHF.

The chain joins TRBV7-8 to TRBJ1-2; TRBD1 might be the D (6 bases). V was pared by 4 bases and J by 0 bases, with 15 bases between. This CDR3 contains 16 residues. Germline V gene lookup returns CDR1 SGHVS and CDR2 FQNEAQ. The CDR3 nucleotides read TGTGCCAGCAGCTCGAAGACAGGAACGACTAACTATGGCTACACCTTC. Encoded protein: CASSSKTGTTNYGYTF.

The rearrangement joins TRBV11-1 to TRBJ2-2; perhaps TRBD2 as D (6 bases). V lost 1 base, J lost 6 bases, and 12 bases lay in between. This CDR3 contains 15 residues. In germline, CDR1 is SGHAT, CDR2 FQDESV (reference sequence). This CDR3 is CASSLERQRAGELFF. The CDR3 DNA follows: TGTGCCAGCAGCTTAGAGCGTCAGCGGGCCGGGGAGCTGTTTTTT. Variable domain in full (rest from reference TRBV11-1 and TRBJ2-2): EAEVAQSPRYKITEKSQAVAFWCDPISGHATLYWYRQILGQGPELLVQFQDESVVDDSQLPKDRFSAERLKGVDSTLKIQPAELGDSAMYLCASSLERQRAGELFFGEGSRLTVL.

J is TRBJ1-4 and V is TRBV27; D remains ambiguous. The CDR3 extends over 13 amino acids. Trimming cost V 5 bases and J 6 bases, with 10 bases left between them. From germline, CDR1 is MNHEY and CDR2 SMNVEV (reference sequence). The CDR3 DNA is TGTGCCAGCAGTGGGAGACACCATGAAAAACTGTTTTTT. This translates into CASSGRHHEKLFF.

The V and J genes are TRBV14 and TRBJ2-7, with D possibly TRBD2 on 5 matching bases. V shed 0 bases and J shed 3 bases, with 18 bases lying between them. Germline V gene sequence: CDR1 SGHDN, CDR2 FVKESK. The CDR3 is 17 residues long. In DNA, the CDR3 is TGTGCCAGCAGCCAAGATCTGGAGTTTTGGGAGTTCTACGAGCAGTACTTC. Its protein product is CASSQDLEFWEFYEQYF.

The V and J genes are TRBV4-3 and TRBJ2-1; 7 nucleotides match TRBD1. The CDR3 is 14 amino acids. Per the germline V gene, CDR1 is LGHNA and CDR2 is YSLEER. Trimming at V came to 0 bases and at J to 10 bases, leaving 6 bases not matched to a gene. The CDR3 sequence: CASSQESGGWEQFF. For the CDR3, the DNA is TGCGCCAGCAGCCAAGAGTCAGGGGGTTGGGAGCAGTTCTTC.

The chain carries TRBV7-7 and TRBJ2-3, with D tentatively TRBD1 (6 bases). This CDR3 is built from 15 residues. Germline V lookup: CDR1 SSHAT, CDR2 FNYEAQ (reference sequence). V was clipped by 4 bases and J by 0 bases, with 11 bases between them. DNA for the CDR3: TGTGCCAGCAGCTCCAGGACAGATAGCACAGATACGCAGTATTTT. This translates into CASSSRTDSTDTQYF.

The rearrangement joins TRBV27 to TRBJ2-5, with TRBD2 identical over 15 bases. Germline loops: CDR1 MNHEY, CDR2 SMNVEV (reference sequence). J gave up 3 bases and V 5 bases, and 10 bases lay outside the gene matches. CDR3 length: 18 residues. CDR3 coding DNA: TGTGCCAGCAGTGGCACGGGACTAGCGGGAGGAGGAGAAGAGACCCAGTACTTC. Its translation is CASSGTGLAGGGEETQYF.

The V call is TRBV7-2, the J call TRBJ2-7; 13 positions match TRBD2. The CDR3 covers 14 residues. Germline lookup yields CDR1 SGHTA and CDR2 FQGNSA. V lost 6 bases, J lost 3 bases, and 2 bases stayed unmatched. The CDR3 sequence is CASRRTSGSYEQYF. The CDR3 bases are TGTGCCAGCAGACGGACTAGCGGGAGCTACGAGCAGTACTTC.

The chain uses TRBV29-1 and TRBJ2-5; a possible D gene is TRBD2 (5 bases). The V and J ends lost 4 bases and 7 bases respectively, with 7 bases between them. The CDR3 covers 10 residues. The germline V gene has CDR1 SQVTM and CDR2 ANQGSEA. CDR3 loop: CSVGAGTQYF. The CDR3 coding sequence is TGCAGCGTTGGGGCGGGGACCCAGTACTTC.

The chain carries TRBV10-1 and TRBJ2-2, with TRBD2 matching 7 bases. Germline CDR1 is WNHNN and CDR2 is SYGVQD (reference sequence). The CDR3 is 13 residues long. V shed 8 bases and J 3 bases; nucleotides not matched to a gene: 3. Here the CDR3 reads CASARGDTGELFF. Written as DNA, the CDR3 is TGCGCCAGCGCCCGGGGGGACACCGGGGAGCTGTTTTTT.

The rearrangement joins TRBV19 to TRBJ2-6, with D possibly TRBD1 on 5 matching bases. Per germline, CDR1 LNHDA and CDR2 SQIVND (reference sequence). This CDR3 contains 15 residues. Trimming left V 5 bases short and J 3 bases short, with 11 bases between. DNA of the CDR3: TGTGCCAGTAGTCCCCAGGGCTATGGGGCCAACGTCCTGACTTTC. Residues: CASSPQGYGANVLTF.

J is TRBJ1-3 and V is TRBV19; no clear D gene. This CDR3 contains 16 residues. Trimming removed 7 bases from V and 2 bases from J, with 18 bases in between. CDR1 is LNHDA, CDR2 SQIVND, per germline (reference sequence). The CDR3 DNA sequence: TGTGCCAGTACCACTCGGACGGAGCGGGCTGGAAACACCATATATTTT. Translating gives CASTTRTERAGNTIYF.

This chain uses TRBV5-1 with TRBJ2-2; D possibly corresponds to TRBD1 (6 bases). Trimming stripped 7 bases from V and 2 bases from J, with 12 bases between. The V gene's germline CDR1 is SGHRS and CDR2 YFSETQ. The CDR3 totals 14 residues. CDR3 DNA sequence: TGCGCCAGCCAGGGGTTTACAAACACCGGGGAGCTGTTTTTT. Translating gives CASQGFTNTGELFF.

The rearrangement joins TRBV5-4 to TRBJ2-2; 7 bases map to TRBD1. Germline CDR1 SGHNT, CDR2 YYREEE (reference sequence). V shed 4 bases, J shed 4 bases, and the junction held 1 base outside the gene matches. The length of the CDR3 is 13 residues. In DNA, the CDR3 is TGTGCCAGCAGCAGGGACAGCACCGGGGAGCTGTTTTTT. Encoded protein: CASSRDSTGELFF.

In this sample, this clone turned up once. The CDR3, as DNA: TGTGCCAGCAGTTACAGGGGGCAAGGAAACACCATATATTTT. Protein sequence: CASSYRGQGNTIYF. The V call is TRBV5-4, the J call TRBJ1-3; 9 bases match TRBD1. The junction had 4 bases not matched to a gene; V was cut back by 5 bases and J by 4 bases. The germline V gene encodes CDR1 SGHNT and CDR2 YYREEE (reference sequence). This CDR3 contains 14 residues.

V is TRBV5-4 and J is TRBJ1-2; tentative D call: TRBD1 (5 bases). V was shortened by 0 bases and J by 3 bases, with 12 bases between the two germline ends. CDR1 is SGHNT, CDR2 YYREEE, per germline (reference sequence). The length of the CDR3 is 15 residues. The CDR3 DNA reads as TGTGCCAGCAGCTTGGCCGAGGGAGGGGACTATGGCTACACCTTC. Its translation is CASSLAEGGDYGYTF.

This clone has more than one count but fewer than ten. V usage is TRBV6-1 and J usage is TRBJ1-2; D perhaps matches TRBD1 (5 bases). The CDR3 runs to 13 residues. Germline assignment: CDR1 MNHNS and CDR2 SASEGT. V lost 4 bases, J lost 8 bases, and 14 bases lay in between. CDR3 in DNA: TGTGCCAGCAGTGCGCGGGGGTTATGGGGCTACACCTTC. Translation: CASSARGLWGYTF.

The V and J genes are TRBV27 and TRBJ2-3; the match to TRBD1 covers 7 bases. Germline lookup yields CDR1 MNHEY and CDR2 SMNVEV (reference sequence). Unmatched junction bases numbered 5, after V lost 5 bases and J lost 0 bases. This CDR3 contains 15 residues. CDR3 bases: TGTGCCAGCAGTCTCCAGGGGGTTAGCACAGATACGCAGTATTTT. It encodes CASSLQGVSTDTQYF.

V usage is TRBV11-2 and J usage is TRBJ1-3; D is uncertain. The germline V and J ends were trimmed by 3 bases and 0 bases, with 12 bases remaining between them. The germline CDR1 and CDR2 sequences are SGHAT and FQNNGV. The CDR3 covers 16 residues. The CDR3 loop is CASSFQAPSSGNTIYF. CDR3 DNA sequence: TGTGCCAGCAGCTTCCAGGCTCCGAGCTCTGGAAACACCATATATTTT.

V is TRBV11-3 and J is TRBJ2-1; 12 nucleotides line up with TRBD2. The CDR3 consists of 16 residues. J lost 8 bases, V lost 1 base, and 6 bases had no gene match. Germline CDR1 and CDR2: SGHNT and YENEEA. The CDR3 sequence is CASSLATSGRTDEQFF. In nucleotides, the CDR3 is TGTGCCAGCAGCTTAGCGACTAGCGGGAGAACGGATGAGCAGTTCTTC.

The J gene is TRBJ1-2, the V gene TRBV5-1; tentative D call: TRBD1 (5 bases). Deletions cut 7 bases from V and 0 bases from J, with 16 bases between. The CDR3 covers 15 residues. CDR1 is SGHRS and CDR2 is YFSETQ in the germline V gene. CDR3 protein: CASGKGNSPNYGYTF. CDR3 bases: TGCGCCAGCGGGAAGGGGAATTCACCTAACTATGGCTACACCTTC.

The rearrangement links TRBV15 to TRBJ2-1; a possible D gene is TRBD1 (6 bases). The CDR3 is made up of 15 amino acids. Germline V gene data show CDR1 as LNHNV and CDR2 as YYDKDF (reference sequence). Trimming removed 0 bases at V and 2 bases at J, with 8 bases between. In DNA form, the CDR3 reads TGTGCCACCAGCAGAGAGACAGGCGCCTACAATGAGCAGTTCTTC. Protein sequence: CATSRETGAYNEQFF.

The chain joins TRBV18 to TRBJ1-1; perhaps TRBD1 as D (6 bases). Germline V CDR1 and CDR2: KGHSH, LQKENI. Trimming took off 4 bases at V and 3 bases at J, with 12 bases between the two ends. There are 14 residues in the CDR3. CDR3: CASSLSGEYTEAFF. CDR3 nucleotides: TGTGCCAGCTCACTATCAGGGGAATACACTGAAGCTTTCTTT. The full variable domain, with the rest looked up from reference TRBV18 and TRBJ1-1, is NAGVMQNPRHLVRRRGQEARLRCSPMKGHSHVYWYRQLPEEGLKFMVYLQKENIIDESGMPKERFSAEFPKEGPSILRIQQVVRGDSAAYFCASSLSGEYTEAFFGQGTRLTVV.